The 4 T cell receptor beta chains reported below all come from one sample, sequenced in a study of T cells in Graves' hyperthyroidism and ophthalmopathy (dated by TCRdb to the late 2010s). Libraries were prepared through multiplex PCR. The sequencer was an Illumina HiSeq 2000. The TCR beta CDR3 regions were amplified from RNA transcripts. For the first round of RT-PCR on the TCR CDR3, the HTBI primer set was used together with the Qiagen OneStep RT-PCR kit. In-frame beta chains were kept once TCRdb had trimmed the public reads at Q25 with fastp and called clones with MiXCR. Identical CDR3 protein sequences are pooled into one entry, listed with their most common genes and DNA. The sample profile shows more than 550,000 distinct CDR3 sequences; 17% of them were found once. The top ten clones comprise about 14% of the sample. Sequencing input: blood. The receptors stem from a man aged 50-59 years with Graves' hyperthyroidism.

This clonotype was counted many times. The chain links TRBV7-3 to TRBJ2-5; 12 bases map to TRBD1. The germline V gene encodes CDR1 SGHTA and CDR2 FQGTGA. V was clipped by 4 bases and J by 4 bases; unmatched bases: 7. The CDR3 spans 16 residues. CDR3 sequence (DNA): TGTGCCAGCAGCTCCGGGACAGGGGGCGCGGGAGAGACCCAGTACTTC. Its protein product is CASSSGTGGAGETQYF.

Notes on this clonotype: A junction end diverges from the germline sequence, so it may reflect a read error. The chain has TRBV7-9 and TRBJ2-1; 8 bases match TRBD1. CDR1 is SEHNR and CDR2 is FQNEAQ in the germline V gene (reference sequence). This CDR3 spans 16 amino acids. CDR3 bases: TGTGCCAGCCCTTCCGACAGGGGCTCGGGGTACAGTGAGCAGTTCTTC. Amino acid sequence: CASPSDRGSGYSEQFF.

This clonotype was counted at least ten times. CDR3 residues: CASSYSIGAGSYEQYF. CDR3 bases: TGTGCCAGCAGTTACTCGATAGGGGCAGGCTCCTACGAGCAGTACTTC. The chain employs TRBV6-6 and TRBJ2-7, with TRBD1 as a possible D gene (5 bases). V was cut by 0 bases and J by 0 bases, with 12 bases left in between. The CDR3 length is 16 residues. The V gene's germline CDR1 is MNHNY and CDR2 SVGAGI (reference sequence).

The chain couples TRBV7-9 to TRBJ2-1; 7 bases agree with TRBD2. The CDR3 length is 16 residues. CDR1 and CDR2 from the germline V gene are SEHNR and FQNEAQ (reference sequence). V lost 5 bases and J lost 1; bases outside the gene matches: 8. This CDR3 is CASSPPAGRSYNEQFF. The CDR3 DNA reads as TGTGCCAGCAGCCCCCCAGCGGGGAGATCCTACAATGAGCAGTTCTTC.